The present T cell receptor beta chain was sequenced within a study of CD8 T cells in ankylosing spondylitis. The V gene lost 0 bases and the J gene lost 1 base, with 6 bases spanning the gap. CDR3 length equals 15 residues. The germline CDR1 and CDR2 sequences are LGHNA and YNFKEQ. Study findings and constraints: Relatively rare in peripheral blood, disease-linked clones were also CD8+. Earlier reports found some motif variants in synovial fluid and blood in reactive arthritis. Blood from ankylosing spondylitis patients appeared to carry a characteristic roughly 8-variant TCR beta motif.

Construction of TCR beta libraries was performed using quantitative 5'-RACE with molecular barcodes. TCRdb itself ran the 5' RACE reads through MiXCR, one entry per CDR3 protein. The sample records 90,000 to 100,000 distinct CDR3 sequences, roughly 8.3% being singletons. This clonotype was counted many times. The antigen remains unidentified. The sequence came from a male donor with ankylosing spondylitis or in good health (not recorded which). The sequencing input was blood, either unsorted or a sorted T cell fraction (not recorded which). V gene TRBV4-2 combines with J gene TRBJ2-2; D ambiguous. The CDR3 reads CASSQEGLNTGELFF. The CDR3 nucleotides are TGTGCCAGCAGCCAAGAGGGGTTGAACACCGGGGAGCTGTTTTTT.